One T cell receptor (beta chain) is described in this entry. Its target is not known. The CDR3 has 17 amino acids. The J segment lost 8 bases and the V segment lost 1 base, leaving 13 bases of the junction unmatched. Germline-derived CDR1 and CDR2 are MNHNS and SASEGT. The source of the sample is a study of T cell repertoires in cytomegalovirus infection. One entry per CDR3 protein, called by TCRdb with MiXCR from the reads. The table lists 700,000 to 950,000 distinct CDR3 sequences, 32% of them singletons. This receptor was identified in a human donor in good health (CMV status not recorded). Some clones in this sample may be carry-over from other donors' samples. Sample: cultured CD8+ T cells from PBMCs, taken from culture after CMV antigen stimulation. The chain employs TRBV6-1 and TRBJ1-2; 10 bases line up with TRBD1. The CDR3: CASSEGAGTGDHEGYTF. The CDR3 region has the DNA TGTGCCAGCAGTGAAGGGGCCGGGACAGGGGACCATGAGGGCTACACCTTC.